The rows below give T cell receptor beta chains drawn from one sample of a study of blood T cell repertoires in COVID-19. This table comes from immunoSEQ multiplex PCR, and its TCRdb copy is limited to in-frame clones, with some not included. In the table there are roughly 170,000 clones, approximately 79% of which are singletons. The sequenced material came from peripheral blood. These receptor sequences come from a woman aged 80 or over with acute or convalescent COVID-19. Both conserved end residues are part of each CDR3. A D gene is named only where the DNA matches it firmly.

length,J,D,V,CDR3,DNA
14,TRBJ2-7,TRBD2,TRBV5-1,CASSLWGGTYEQYF,TGCGCCAGCTCCCTTTGGGGGGGAACCTACGAGCAGTACTTC
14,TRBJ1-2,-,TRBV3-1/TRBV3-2,CASSPAREPYGYTF,TGTGCCAGCAGCCCTGCCAGGGAACCGTATGGCTACACCTTC
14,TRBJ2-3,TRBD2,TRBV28,CASSFSGIQDTQYF,TGTGCCAGCAGTTTTAGCGGGATTCAGGATACGCAGTATTTT
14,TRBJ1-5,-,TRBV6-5,CASRQGSSNQPQHF,TGTGCCAGCAGACAGGGAAGTAGCAATCAGCCCCAGCATTTT
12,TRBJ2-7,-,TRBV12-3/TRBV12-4,CASRTQGGGQYF,TGTGCCAGCAGAACGCAGGGGGGAGGGCAGTACTTC
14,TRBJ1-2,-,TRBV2,CASSGAGRSYGYTF,TGTGCCAGCAGTGGGGCAGGTCGGTCCTATGGCTACACCTTC
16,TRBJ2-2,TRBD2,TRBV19,CASSTQLAPNTGELFF,TGTGCCAGTAGTACCCAACTAGCGCCGAACACCGGGGAGCTGTTTTTT
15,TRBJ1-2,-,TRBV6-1,CASSEAGAGNYGYTF,TGTGCCAGCAGTGAAGCGGGGGCAGGGAACTATGGCTACACCTTC
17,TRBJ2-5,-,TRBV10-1,CASRDRLAGTDLWTQYF,TGCGCCAGCAGGGACAGGTTAGCGGGGACGGACTTATGGACCCAGTACTTC
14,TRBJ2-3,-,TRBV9,CASSVGHSTDTQYF,TGTGCCAGCAGCGTAGGTCATAGCACAGATACGCAGTATTTT